This TCR beta chain was documented in a study of cytomegalovirus exposure and HLA in healthy donors. Across the whole study: Unique TCRs numbering around 85 million, obtained from HLA-typed donors, made up an early data release.

Sampled while nominally healthy, donors likely had unrecorded immune exposures. As concerns this clone: The antigen is unknown.

Study results and limitations: An analysis that was carried out later associated some 17,000 TCR beta sequences with HLA alleles at 0.05 false discovery rate. With DRB1 most and HLA-C fewest, TCR association rates differed between HLA loci in a later analysis.

It was with 60 Vbeta and 13 Jbeta primers that the PCR ran. Produced via immunoSEQ multiplex PCR; TCRdb's table is partial and in-frame only. The sample totals about 140,000 clones. Germline CDR1 is LNHDA and CDR2 is SQIVND (reference sequence). The CDR3 spans 14 residues. With 7 bases removed from V and 6 bases from J, the gap between germline ends came to 19 bases. Material for sequencing was PBMCs. This chain uses TRBV19 with TRBJ2-7; D possibly corresponds to TRBD1 (6 bases). The receptor comes from a woman between 18 and 29 years old in good health and CMV-seronegative. The CDR3 loop reads CASNPTTGGSEQYF. DNA for the CDR3: TGTGCCAGTAACCCAACGACAGGAGGTTCCGAGCAGTACTTC.